A single sample is the source of the 20 T cell receptor beta chains below, sequenced in a study of blood T cell repertoires in COVID-19. Generated by immunoSEQ multiplex PCR, the TCRdb table keeps only in-frame clones and is missing some. The sample contains about 190,000 clones, approximately 90% of which appear only once. Source material: peripheral blood. All receptors come from a woman aged 40-49 years who had recovered from COVID-19.

The rearrangement links TRBV5-8 to TRBJ2-5; 7 nucleotides line up with TRBD1. V lost 0 bases and J lost 5; bases outside the gene matches: 10. Germline V gives CDR1 SGHTS, CDR2 YDEGEE. The CDR3 extends over 16 amino acids. CDR3 DNA: TGTGCCAGCAGCTTGGGTCGGGACAGTCTATGGGAGACCCAGTACTTC. This translates into CASSLGRDSLWETQYF. The whole variable domain, remainder taken from reference TRBV5-8 and TRBJ2-5, is EAGVTQSPTHLIKTRGQQATLRCSPISGHTSVYWYQQALGLGLQFLLWYDEGEERNRGNFPPRFSGRQFPNYSSELNVNALELEDSALYLCASSLGRDSLWETQYFGPGTRLLVL.

The chain couples TRBV18 to TRBJ2-2; D remains ambiguous. Trimming left V 4 bases short and J 6 bases short, with 9 bases between. CDR1 is KGHSH, CDR2 LQKENI, per germline. The CDR3 runs 13 residues. This CDR3 is CASSLGQAGELFF. The CDR3 nucleotides read TGTGCCAGCTCACTGGGCCAGGCCGGGGAGCTGTTTTTT.

The chain has TRBV27 and TRBJ2-1; 9 nucleotides match TRBD2. The CDR3 is 13 residues long. Germline CDR1 and CDR2: MNHEY and SMNVEV (reference sequence). Trimming took 5 bases from V and 8 from J; bases not matched to a gene: 4. The CDR3 here is CASSRKREDEQFF. DNA for the CDR3: TGTGCCAGCAGTAGAAAGCGGGAGGATGAGCAGTTCTTC.

CDR3 protein: CASSSQGSRETQYF. The CDR3 nucleotides are TGCGCCAGCAGCTCCCAGGGCTCGAGGGAGACCCAGTACTTC. The J gene is TRBJ2-5, the V gene TRBV5-1; a weak D match, TRBD1 (5 bases). The V gene lost 3 bases and the J gene lost 5 bases, with 14 bases spanning the gap. The CDR3 spans 14 residues. Per germline, CDR1 SGHRS and CDR2 YFSETQ.

The genes are TRBV24-1 and TRBJ2-7; D is perhaps TRBD1 (5 bases). The V end lost 6 bases, the J end lost 6 bases, and 11 bases lay between the germline ends. This CDR3 has 12 amino acids. Germline CDR1 reads KGHDR; CDR2 reads SFDVKD. CDR3 in DNA: TGTGCCACCAGTTCGCAGGGTGCCGAGCAGTACTTC. Protein product: CATSSQGAEQYF.

The rearrangement links TRBV19 to TRBJ1-2; possible D gene TRBD1, 5 bases. V gave up 9 bases and J gave up 7 bases, with 12 bases separating them. Germline values: CDR1 LNHDA, CDR2 SQIVND (reference sequence). The CDR3 is 11 amino acids. In DNA, the CDR3 is TGTGCCAGCGAAAGGGGTAGTGGCTACACCTTC. This gives the protein CASERGSGYTF.

The chain's CDR3 is CASSFGTSREQFF. DNA of the CDR3: TGTGCCAGCAGCTTCGGGACTAGCCGAGAGCAGTTCTTC. J is TRBJ2-1 and V is TRBV11-1, with TRBD2 identical over 9 bases. Unmatched junction bases numbered 4, after V lost 3 bases and J lost 10 bases. CDR3 size: 13 residues. The germline gives CDR1 SGHAT, CDR2 FQDESV (reference sequence). Filled out from reference TRBV11-1 and TRBJ2-1, the complete variable domain reads EAEVAQSPRYKITEKSQAVAFWCDPISGHATLYWYRQILGQGPELLVQFQDESVVDDSQLPKDRFSAERLKGVDSTLKIQPAELGDSAMYLCASSFGTSREQFFGPGTRLTVL.

The J gene is TRBJ1-1, the V gene TRBV25-1; 8 bases are a match to TRBD1. Trimming cost V 3 bases and J 6 bases; bases outside gene matches: 9. This CDR3 has 15 residues. Germline assignment: CDR1 MGHDK and CDR2 SYGVNS. The CDR3 nucleotides are TGTGCCAGCAGTGAGTGGACAGGGCGGGTATCTGAAGCTTTCTTT. Translated: CASSEWTGRVSEAFF.

The table lists this clone with a count of one. This chain links TRBV27 with TRBJ2-3, with D unclear. Per the germline V gene, CDR1 is MNHEY and CDR2 is SMNVEV (reference sequence). The CDR3 is 15 residues long. V dropped 3 bases and J dropped 0 bases, with 10 bases sitting between them. This CDR3 reads CASSLSLLSTDTQYF. CDR3 DNA sequence: TGTGCCAGCAGTTTGTCGCTACTGAGCACAGATACGCAGTATTTT.

The chain carries TRBV7-2 and TRBJ2-7; 9 nucleotides line up with TRBD2. Germline V gene lookup returns CDR1 SGHTA and CDR2 FQGNSA. V lost 3 bases, J lost 7 bases, and 7 bases stayed unmatched. The CDR3 extends over 14 amino acids. The CDR3 is CASSLSSGSKEQYF. CDR3 coding DNA: TGTGCCAGCAGCTTGAGTAGCGGGAGTAAAGAGCAGTACTTC.

The V and J genes are TRBV18 and TRBJ2-7; 12 nucleotides agree with TRBD2. V was pared by 3 bases and J by 5 bases, with 2 bases of the junction left unmatched. The CDR3 is made up of 14 amino acids. Looked up from germline, CDR1 is KGHSH and CDR2 is LQKENI. CDR3 sequence (DNA): TGTGCCAGCTCACCTAGACTAGCGGGAGACGAGCAGTACTTC. Encoded protein: CASSPRLAGDEQYF.

The chain combines TRBV27 with TRBJ2-1; the D gene is possibly TRBD1 (6 bases). Germline V gene lookup returns CDR1 MNHEY and CDR2 SMNVEV (reference sequence). Trimming shortened V by 0 bases and J by 6 bases, and 9 bases separated the two germline ends. The CDR3 sequence is 14 residues long. For the CDR3, the DNA is TGTGCCAGCAGTTTATCGCAGGGGAGCAATGAGCAGTTCTTC. It specifies CASSLSQGSNEQFF.

CDR3 nucleotide sequence: TGCGCCAGCAGCTACCAGGGAGGGATGAACACTGAAGCTTTCTTT. This codes for CASSYQGGMNTEAFF. This chain links TRBV5-1 with TRBJ1-1, with a possible D match to TRBD1 (5 bases). CDR3 length: 15 amino acids. V lost 3 bases to trimming and J lost 0 bases, with 12 bases between them. Germline CDR1 is SGHRS and CDR2 is YFSETQ.

The rearrangement uses TRBV24-1 and TRBJ2-2, with 8 bases identical to TRBD2. There are 17 residues in the CDR3. V gave up 4 bases and J gave up 1 base; unmatched junction bases: 7. Germline values: CDR1 KGHDR, CDR2 SFDVKD. In DNA, the CDR3 is TGTGCCACCAGTGACGGCCCTAGCGGGCGGAACACCGGGGAGCTGTTTTTT. Translation: CATSDGPSGRNTGELFF.

The gene calls are TRBV27 and TRBJ2-7, with 7 bases matching TRBD2. Germline CDR1 reads MNHEY; CDR2 reads SMNVEV (reference sequence). This CDR3 comprises 18 residues. V lost 5 bases, J lost 4 bases, and 20 bases stayed unmatched. The CDR3 DNA reads TGTGCCAGCAGTCCTAAAGGCACCTTTAGCGGGTCTCCTTACGAGCAGTACTTC. This gives the protein CASSPKGTFSGSPYEQYF.

The chain recombines TRBV28 with TRBJ2-4; TRBD1 agrees at 7 bases. This CDR3 contains 18 residues. V shed 2 bases, J shed 1 base, and the junction held 11 bases outside the gene matches. CDR1 is MDHEN and CDR2 is SYDVKM in the germline V gene. The CDR3 DNA follows: TGTGCCAGCAGTTTAGTGGATGGTACAGGGGTGGCCAAAAACATTCAGTACTTC. Encoded protein: CASSLVDGTGVAKNIQYF.

The chain carries TRBV18 and TRBJ1-2; D not certain. CDR1 is KGHSH, CDR2 LQKENI, per germline. V dropped 2 bases and J dropped 2 bases, with 6 bases sitting between them. The CDR3 has 13 amino acids. CDR3 DNA: TGTGCCAGCTCACCAGCGGAAAACTATGGCTACACCTTC. This sequence encodes CASSPAENYGYTF.

The DNA of the CDR3 is TGTGCCAGCAGTTATACTGGGCGGGCATATGAGCAGTTCTTC. This codes for CASSYTGRAYEQFF. The chain has TRBV28 and TRBJ2-1; TRBD2 is a possible D gene (5 bases). This CDR3 comprises 14 residues. The ends were cut back, 4 bases at V and 8 bases at J, with 15 bases in the middle. The V gene's germline CDR1 is MDHEN and CDR2 SYDVKM.

The genes are TRBV4-3 and TRBJ2-1; weak D call: TRBD2 (5 bases). V was shortened by 4 bases and J by 5 bases, with 9 bases between the two germline ends. Germline V lookup: CDR1 LGHNA, CDR2 YSLEER. The CDR3 consists of 13 residues. This chain's CDR3 is CASSPDSNNEQFF. For the CDR3, the DNA is TGCGCCAGCAGCCCGGACTCAAACAATGAGCAGTTCTTC.

The table lists this clone with a few counts. The rearrangement uses TRBV6-5 and TRBJ2-2, with 7 positions matching TRBD1. V lost 6 bases, J lost 4 bases, and 8 bases stayed unmatched. The CDR3 covers 15 residues. CDR1 MNHEY and CDR2 SVGAGI come from the germline V gene. The CDR3 reads CASRRRGRSTGELFF. The CDR3 bases are TGTGCCAGCAGAAGAAGGGGGCGAAGCACCGGGGAGCTGTTTTTT.